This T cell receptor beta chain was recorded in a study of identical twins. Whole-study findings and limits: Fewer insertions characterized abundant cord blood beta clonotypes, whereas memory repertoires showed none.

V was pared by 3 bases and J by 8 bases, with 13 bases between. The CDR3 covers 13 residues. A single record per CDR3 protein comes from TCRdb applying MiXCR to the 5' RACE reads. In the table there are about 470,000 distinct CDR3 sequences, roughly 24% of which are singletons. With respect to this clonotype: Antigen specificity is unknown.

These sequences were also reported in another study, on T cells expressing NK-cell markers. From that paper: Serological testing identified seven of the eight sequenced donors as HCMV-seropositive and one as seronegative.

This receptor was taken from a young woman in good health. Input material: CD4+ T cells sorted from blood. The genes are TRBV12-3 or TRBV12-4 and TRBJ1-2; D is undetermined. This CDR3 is CASSFGRTKGYTF. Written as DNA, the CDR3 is TGTGCCAGCAGTTTCGGCAGGACGAAAGGCTACACCTTC.